The rows below give T cell receptor beta chains drawn from one sample of a study of technical replicates of blood from several donors. Clones were sequenced by immunoSEQ multiplex PCR, and TCRdb holds only the in-frame ones, with some missing. The data contain tens of thousands of clones, about 90% of them singletons. The sequenced sample was T cells isolated from PBMCs. The receptors derive from a human donor in good health. Each CDR3 is given without its conserved first and last residue.

V gene,CDR3 protein
TRBV5-1,ASSTSTGEGETQY
TRBV30,ACKTWGTGYT
TRBV4-1,ASSQGLRTSGSSGEY
TRBV29-1,SVGLAGGRRSTDTQY
TRBV5-1,ASSTGLAGGHEQY
TRBV19,ASSIFLSAGTNNEQF
TRBV6-5,ASSPTGSGNTIY
TRBV5-3,ARSLAGGRLAKNIQY
TRBV18,ASSPRVGPIVPTEAF
TRBV28,ASNQGGGENYGYT
TRBV2,ARTDRDWGYT
TRBV5-1,ASSLVTSYEQY
TRBV5-6,ASSPTDRATGNTIY
TRBV28,ATGRESNQPQH
TRBV18,ASSPLSGPDQPQH
TRBV27,ASSLGGRTSYEQY
TRBV28,ASRDYTGELF
TRBV30,AWSRDRGSGNTIY
TRBV15,ATSARQNTGELF
TRBV27,ASSPGYTIEQF
TRBV7-2,ASSLGTVANEKLF
TRBV6-1,ASSGSLSYEQY
TRBV27,ASSATPGLAAYNEQF
TRBV5-4,ASSYRDSYEQY
TRBV29-1,RAGQPNTEAF
TRBV27,ASSDTDPEGKLF
TRBV5-1,ASSSGGSYEQY
TRBV7-6,ASSSGTNILGEQF
TRBV7-9,ASSFSGGTPETQY
TRBV13,ASSSDRGVSYEQY
TRBV14,ASNTGGTTYEQY
TRBV7-9,ASSLASVRGFSAF
TRBV7-9,ASSSLAVSTDTQY
TRBV10-3,AISETLTGANTEAF
TRBV5-1,ASSVPRAGANVLT
TRBV4-1,ASSQLSQYYNEQF